This T cell receptor beta chain was sequenced for a study of cytomegalovirus exposure and HLA in healthy donors. Findings and limits, study-wide: A missense variant in DCLRE1C was later tied to TCR beta V- and J-gene trimming. The Asian-associated ancestry cluster reportedly had fewer N-insertions than the approximately 700-donor mean in a later analysis. Some V segments, including TRBV6-2 and TRBV6-3, were excluded as indistinguishable.

This CDR3 spans 17 amino acids. Unmatched junction bases numbered 12, after V lost 1 base and J lost 4 bases. Notes on this clone: Its antigen remains unknown.

The PCR ran on 60 Vbeta and 13 Jbeta primers. The method was immunoSEQ multiplex PCR; TCRdb's version includes in-frame clones alone and lacks a portion of them. Counted here are approximately 190,000 clones, around 85% occurring once; the ten biggest clones make up 6.3%. While unrecorded immune exposures were likely, the donors were nominally healthy when sampled. Input material: PBMCs. The clonotype comes from a man aged 40-49 years in good health and CMV-seropositive. This chain uses TRBV5-7 with TRBJ1-2; 8 bases fit TRBD1. TRBV5-7 is an ORF; its function is uncertain. The CDR3 coding sequence is TGTGCCAGCAGCTTGCGTTGGGGGACAGGAGGGGGCTATGGCTACACCTTC. Translating gives CASSLRWGTGGGYGYTF.